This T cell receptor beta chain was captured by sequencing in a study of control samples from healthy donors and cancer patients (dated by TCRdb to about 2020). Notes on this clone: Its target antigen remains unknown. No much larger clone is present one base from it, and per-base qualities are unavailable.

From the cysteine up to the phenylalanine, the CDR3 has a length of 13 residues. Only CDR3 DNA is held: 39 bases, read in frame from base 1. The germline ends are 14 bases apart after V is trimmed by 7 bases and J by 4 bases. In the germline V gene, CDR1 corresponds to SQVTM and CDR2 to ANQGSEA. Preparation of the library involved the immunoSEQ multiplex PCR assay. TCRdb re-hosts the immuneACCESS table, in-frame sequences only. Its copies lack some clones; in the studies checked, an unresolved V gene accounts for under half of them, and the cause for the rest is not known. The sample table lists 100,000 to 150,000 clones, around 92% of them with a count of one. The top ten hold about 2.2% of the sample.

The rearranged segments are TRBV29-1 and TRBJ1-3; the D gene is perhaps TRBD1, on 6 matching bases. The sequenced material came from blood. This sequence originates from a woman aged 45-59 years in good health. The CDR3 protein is CSGQQGQGNTIYF. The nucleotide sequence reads TGCAGCGGACAACAGGGCCAGGGAAACACCATATATTTT.